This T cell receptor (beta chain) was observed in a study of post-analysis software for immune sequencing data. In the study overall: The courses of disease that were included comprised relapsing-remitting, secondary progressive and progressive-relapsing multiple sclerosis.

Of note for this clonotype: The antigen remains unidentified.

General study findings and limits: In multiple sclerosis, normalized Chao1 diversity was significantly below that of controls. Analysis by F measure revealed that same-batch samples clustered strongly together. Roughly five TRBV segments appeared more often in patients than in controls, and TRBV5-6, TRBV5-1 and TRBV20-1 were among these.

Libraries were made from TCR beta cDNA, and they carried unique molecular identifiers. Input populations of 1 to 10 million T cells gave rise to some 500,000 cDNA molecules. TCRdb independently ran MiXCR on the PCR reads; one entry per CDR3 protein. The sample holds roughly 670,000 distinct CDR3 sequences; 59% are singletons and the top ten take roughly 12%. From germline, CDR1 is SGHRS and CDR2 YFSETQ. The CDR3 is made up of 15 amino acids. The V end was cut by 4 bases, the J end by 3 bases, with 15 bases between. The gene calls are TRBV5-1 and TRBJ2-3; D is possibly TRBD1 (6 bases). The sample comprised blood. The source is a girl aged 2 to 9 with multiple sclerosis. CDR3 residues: CASSLGHLETDTQYF. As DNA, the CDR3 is TGCGCCAGCAGCCTGGGACATCTGGAGACAGATACGCAGTATTTT.